This T cell receptor beta chain comes out of a study of siplizumab effects on memory and regulatory T cells. Whole-study results and caveats: Controls had around 28% Treg-derived mappable alloreactive CD4+ clones on average, versus less than 70% with siplizumab. Alloreactive clones mapping to unstimulated subsets formed only a minor fraction. Apparently key alloresponse contributors, naive T cells also seemed more diverse than memory cells.

The CDR3 extends over 15 amino acids. With 1 base clipped from V and 5 bases from J, the junction kept 7 bases outside the gene matches. Germline-derived CDR1 and CDR2 are SGHRS and YFSETQ. Per sample, around 92,000 TCR templates underwent assay. Profiling relied on immunoSEQ multiplex PCR, and the TCRdb table lists in-frame clones only, not all of them. The sample lists around 100,000 clones, 91% occurring once. Of note for this clone: Its antigen is currently unknown.

This chain connects TRBV5-1 to TRBJ2-3, with TRBD1 matching 7 bases. This clonotype originated in a human donor in good health. Some clones in this sample may be carry-over from other donors' samples. Sequencing used CD4+ T cells sorted from blood. The CDR3 loop reads CASSLLGAGGDTQYF. CDR3 sequence (DNA): TGCGCCAGCAGCTTGTTAGGGGCAGGGGGAGATACGCAGTATTTT.